This TCR beta chain was obtained from a study of blood T cells in healthy people across ages. This clonotype appeared once. Its antigen is not known. The junction and the germline gene differ at one end; a read error may be behind it. Together with a sample-barcoded 5' primer, a J-beta primer mix was included in a second PCR lasting about 6 to 11 cycles. TCRdb called the 5' RACE reads again in MiXCR, with one record for every CDR3 protein. This sample has about 730,000 distinct CDR3 sequences, with roughly 43% found just once. Points from the study as a whole: Diversity was higher, and naive CD4+ cells more numerous, in long-lived donors than in aged donors. Naive T cell percentage strongly correlated with TCR beta diversity.

This sequence originates from an older woman in good health. Material for sequencing was blood.

The CDR3 bases are TGTGCCGGCAGTGGACGAGCGGCGGCTTTTGGGGGTGAGCAGTACTTC. Translating gives CAGSGRAAAFGGEQYF. The chain recombines TRBV11-1 with TRBJ2-5; D is perhaps TRBD1 or TRBD2 (5 bases each). This CDR3 is 16 amino acids long. CDR1 and CDR2 from the germline V gene are SGHAT and FQDESV (reference sequence). The full variable domain, in which reference TRBV11-1 and TRBJ2-5 provide the parts outside the CDR3, is EAEVAQSPRYKITEKSQAVAFWCDPISGHATLYWYRQILGQGPELLVQFQDESVVDDSQLPKDRFSAERLKGVDSTLKIQPAELGDSAMYLCAGSGRAAAFGGEQYFGPGTRLLVL.